One sample yielded the 6 T cell receptor beta chains listed below, sequenced in a study of cytomegalovirus exposure and HLA in healthy donors (dated by TCRdb to the late 2010s). The library was built by means of the immunoSEQ multiplex PCR assay. A mixture of 60 forward primers for TCR Vbeta segments and 13 reverse primers for TCR Jbeta segments was used in the multiplex PCR. The immuneACCESS repertoire file appears here via TCRdb, limited to in-frame rearrangements. These files lack a portion of the clones; in checked studies, under half of the deficit traces to unresolved V genes, and the cause of the others is not known. This sample gives approximately 58,000 clones in total; 65% to 90% of them show up just once. Jointly, the top ten make up 3.5% to 5% of the sample. Input material: PBMCs. Receptors originate from a man younger than 45 in good health and CMV-seronegative.

V gene TRBV7-9 combines with J gene TRBJ2-7, with a possible D match to TRBD1 (6 bases). CDR3 length: 15 residues. Trimming took off 5 bases at V and 6 bases at J, with 20 bases between the two ends. Per the germline V gene, CDR1 is SEHNR and CDR2 is FQNEAQ (reference sequence). In DNA, the CDR3 is TGTGCCAGCAGCACCACTCCAGGGGTATTGGGCGAGCAGTACTTC. Amino acid sequence: CASSTTPGVLGEQYF.

V and J are TRBV29-1 and TRBJ2-3, with TRBD1 matching over 8 bases. J gave up 5 bases and V 7 bases, and 11 bases lay outside the gene matches. CDR1 and CDR2 (germline): SQVTM, ANQGSEA. This CDR3 has 14 residues. DNA of the CDR3: TGCAGCGGAGGGGGGCAGGGGGCTAGAGATACGCAGTATTTT. Translating gives CSGGGQGARDTQYF.

In its sample, this clone was seen a few times. The rearrangement joins TRBV5-5 to TRBJ1-5; TRBD1 aligns across 8 bases. Germline V gene lookup returns CDR1 SGHKS and CDR2 YYEKEE (reference sequence). V lost 4 bases, J lost 4 bases, and 1 base stayed unmatched. CDR3 length: 13 amino acids. The CDR3 DNA reads as TGTGCCAGCAGCCGACAGGGGAATCAGCCCCAGCATTTT. Its translation is CASSRQGNQPQHF.

This chain links TRBV4-3 with TRBJ2-1; 11 nucleotides line up with TRBD2. Germline V gene sequence: CDR1 LGHNA, CDR2 YSLEER. Trimming removed 1 base from V and 0 bases from J; junction bases left unmatched: 11. The CDR3 runs to 20 residues. The CDR3 coding sequence is TGCGCCAGCAGCCAAGTCCAAGTGGGACTAGCGGATCTCTCCTACAATGAGCAGTTCTTC. Protein sequence: CASSQVQVGLADLSYNEQFF.

This sequence joins TRBV5-4 and TRBJ2-1, with a possible D match to TRBD1 (6 bases). V was cut by 4 bases and J by 8 bases, with 16 bases left in between. CDR3 length: 14 amino acids. In germline, CDR1 is SGHNT, CDR2 YYREEE (reference sequence). CDR3 bases: TGTGCCAGCAGCCCCGGACTGGGGGCACATGAGCAGTTCTTC. It translates to CASSPGLGAHEQFF.

The chain carries TRBV9 and TRBJ2-7; D is unclear. There are 14 residues in the CDR3. Germline V lookup: CDR1 SGDLS, CDR2 YYNGEE. Trimming took off 2 bases at V and 0 bases at J, with 9 bases between the two ends. The DNA for the CDR3 is TGTGCCAGCAGCGTTGGTGGAGACTCCTACGAGCAGTACTTC. The encoded protein is CASSVGGDSYEQYF.